The 2 T cell receptor beta chains reported below all come from one sample, sequenced in a study of beta chain features in type 1 diabetes. The authors reverse transcribed all of the isolated RNA, so sequencing captured expressed TCRB transcripts. Sequencing was performed with immunoSEQ multiplex PCR; in TCRdb, only in-frame clones are kept and a portion is missing. The data contain more than 550,000 clones, more than 12% of them singletons. Their recognized antigens are unknown. Study-wide findings and caveats: Moderately but significantly shorter TCRB CDR3s were found in Type 1 diabetes patients in all four CD4+ subsets.

Specimen: naive CD4+ T cells from blood. These receptor sequences come from a man aged 18 to 30 with type 1 diabetes.

This clone was seen only a few times. One end of the junction varies from germline; a read error may be responsible. The V call is TRBV10-3, the J call TRBJ2-1; 12 nucleotides match TRBD1. Germline CDR1 is ENHRY and CDR2 is SYGVKD. The CDR3 sequence is 15 residues long. CDR3 sequence (DNA): TGTGCCATCACCTCAACCGGGACAGGGGGCAGTGAGCAGCTCTTC. Its protein product is CAITSTGTGGSEQLF.

The chain joins TRBV6-5 to TRBJ1-2; no clear D gene. CDR1 and CDR2 (germline): MNHEY, SVGAGI. V was clipped by 4 bases and J by 3 bases, with 9 bases between them. CDR3 size: 13 residues. The CDR3 DNA reads as TGTGCCAGCAGTTCCCCGGAGTACTATGGCTACACCTTC. Protein product: CASSSPEYYGYTF.